A selection of T cell receptor beta chains follows, all from one sample in a study of vaccination effects on CD4 cells after COVID-19. TCRdb keeps only in-frame clones here, not all; method: immunoSEQ multiplex PCR. This sample has 20,000 to 25,000 clones, with around three quarters found just once. Their antigen targets remain unknown. The specimen was CD4+ T cells from PBMCs cultured with HCoV-NL63 spike peptides, collected before COVID-19 vaccination. All receptors come from a human donor who received a COVID-19 vaccine. Both conserved end residues are part of each CDR3. A D gene is named only where the DNA matches it firmly. A row's size may be missing; if present it is once, few, many or a size class.

TRBV5-1	NA	TRBJ2-3	TRBD2	CASSLESGGAGYTQYF	TGCGCCAGCAGCCTAGAGAGCGGGGGGGCGGGATATACGCAGTATTTT
TRBV10-2	few	TRBJ1-1	NA	CASSESGGGVMNTEAFF	TGCGCCAGCAGTGAGTCAGGTGGGGGCGTTATGAACACTGAAGCTTTCTTT
TRBV10-2	NA	TRBJ1-5	TRBD1	CASSESGQGKGQPQHF	TGCGCCAGCAGTGAGTCCGGACAGGGAAAGGGTCAGCCCCAGCATTTT
TRBV5-1	NA	TRBJ1-1	NA	CASSTQPRGGDTEAFF	TGCGCCAGCAGCACCCAACCCAGGGGAGGAGACACTGAAGCTTTCTTT
TRBV3-1/TRBV3-2	NA	TRBJ2-2	NA	CASSHIRLNTGELFF	TGTGCCAGCAGCCATATTAGGCTTAACACCGGGGAGCTGTTTTTT
TRBV29-1	NA	TRBJ2-7	NA	CSVALQNNYEQYF	TGCAGCGTTGCACTACAAAATAACTACGAGCAGTACTTC
TRBV5-1	NA	TRBJ2-7	NA	CASSLRSGSAEQYF	TGCGCCAGCAGCTTGCGGTCAGGGTCGGCCGAGCAGTACTTC
TRBV24-1	NA	TRBJ1-2	TRBD1	CATSDSPGTGGYTF	TGTGCCACCAGTGATTCCCCCGGGACAGGCGGCTACACCTTC
TRBV2	once	TRBJ1-3	NA	CASSEFGIGNSGNTIYF	TGTGCCAGCAGTGAATTTGGGATAGGCAACTCTGGAAACACCATATATTTT
TRBV2	NA	TRBJ2-5	TRBD2	CASTETPGGRETQYF	TGTGCCAGCACCGAGACCCCGGGAGGGCGGGAGACCCAGTACTTC
TRBV5-1	NA	TRBJ1-2	TRBD1	CASSDGTGGDYGYTF	TGCGCCAGCAGCGATGGGACAGGAGGGGACTATGGCTACACCTTC
TRBV28	NA	TRBJ1-1	NA	CASSLGQRNTEAFF	TGTGCCAGCAGTTTAGGCCAGAGGAACACTGAAGCTTTCTTT
TRBV10-3	large	TRBJ2-2	TRBD2	CAAKPGLENTGELFF	TGTGCCGCGAAACCGGGACTAGAGAACACCGGGGAGCTGTTTTTT
TRBV6-6	NA	TRBJ2-2	NA	CAGQNGANTGELFF	TGTGCCGGTCAGAACGGGGCCAACACCGGGGAGCTGTTTTTT
TRBV3-1/TRBV3-2	NA	TRBJ2-1	TRBD2	CASSPWTSGRRNEQFF	TGTGCCAGCAGCCCGTGGACTAGCGGGAGAAGGAATGAGCAGTTCTTC
TRBV7-9	NA	TRBJ2-1	TRBD2	CASTYSGIIGNEQFF	TGTGCCAGCACGTATAGCGGGATCATTGGCAATGAGCAGTTCTTC
TRBV5-1	NA	TRBJ1-2	NA	CASSLTGAGVDGYTF	TGCGCCAGCAGCTTGACCGGGGCCGGTGTGGATGGCTACACCTTC
TRBV3-1/TRBV3-2	NA	TRBJ1-3	TRBD1	CASSQGTGVYGNTIYF	TGTGCCAGCAGCCAAGGGACAGGGGTGTACGGAAACACCATATATTTT
TRBV6-4	NA	TRBJ2-2	NA	CASRPGHNTGELFF	TGTGCCAGCAGGCCGGGACATAACACCGGGGAGCTGTTTTTT
TRBV25-1	NA	TRBJ1-1	TRBD1	CASSDRKIWGRGSTEAFF	TGTGCCAGCAGTGACCGAAAAATCTGGGGCAGGGGGTCCACTGAAGCTTTCTTT
TRBV7-9	NA	TRBJ2-7	NA	CASSGDGYEQYF	TGTGCCAGCAGCGGAGATGGATACGAGCAGTACTTC
TRBV5-1	NA	TRBJ2-1	NA	CASSPNEGGEQFF	TGCGCCAGCAGCCCGAATGAGGGTGGCGAGCAGTTCTTC
TRBV13	NA	TRBJ2-7	NA	CASSRMTGSYEQYF	TGTGCCAGCAGCCGAATGACAGGCTCCTACGAGCAGTACTTC
TRBV7-2	NA	TRBJ2-7	TRBD2	CASSSLIAGGGEQYF	TGTGCCAGCAGCTCCTTAATAGCGGGGGGTGGGGAGCAGTACTTC
TRBV6-5	NA	TRBJ1-3	NA	CASSGRGSGNTIYF	TGTGCCAGCTCGGGACGGGGCTCTGGAAACACCATATATTTT
TRBV7-8	NA	TRBJ2-7	NA	CASSLDPGTSYEQYF	TGTGCCAGCAGCTTAGATCCGGGAACCTCCTACGAGCAGTACTTC
TRBV21-1	NA	TRBJ2-7	NA	CATARPGLYEQYF	TGTGCCACCGCACGTCCGGGCCTTTACGAGCAGTACTTC
TRBV5-4	NA	TRBJ1-6	TRBD1	CASSPGRGAGNSPLHF	TGTGCCAGCAGCCCCGGCAGGGGGGCAGGAAATTCACCCCTCCACTTT
TRBV5-1	NA	TRBJ2-3	NA	CASSLEGGPSTDTQYF	TGCGCCAGCAGCTTGGAAGGCGGGCCTAGCACAGATACGCAGTATTTT
TRBV6-5	NA	TRBJ1-2	NA	CASSYGGRVYGYTF	TGTGCCAGCAGTTACGGGGGCAGGGTCTATGGCTACACCTTC
TRBV7-2	NA	TRBJ1-4	NA	CASTQSRTRTEKLFF	TGTGCCAGCACCCAATCCCGGACTAGGACTGAAAAACTGTTTTTT
TRBV30	NA	TRBJ1-4	TRBD1	CAWSAAGTANEKLFF	TGTGCCTGGAGTGCAGCCGGGACAGCTAATGAAAAACTGTTTTTT
TRBV6-4	NA	TRBJ2-3	TRBD2	CASSEDSGGADTQYF	TGTGCCAGCAGTGAGGACAGCGGGGGGGCCGATACGCAGTATTTT
TRBV29-1	few	TRBJ2-5	TRBD2	CSVEDRGVQETQYF	TGCAGCGTTGAAGATCGGGGGGTCCAAGAGACCCAGTACTTC
TRBV5-1	few	TRBJ2-5	TRBD1	CASSSPTGQAETQYF	TGCGCCAGCAGCTCCCCGACAGGGCAAGCGGAGACCCAGTACTTC
TRBV30	NA	TRBJ2-5	NA	CAWSVRLRETQYF	TGTGCCTGGAGTGTCCGGTTACGGGAGACCCAGTACTTC
TRBV5-6	NA	TRBJ1-1	NA	CASRRWNTEAFF	TGTGCCAGCAGACGATGGAACACTGAAGCTTTCTTT
TRBV7-9	NA	TRBJ2-7	TRBD2	CASSSEYGGRPWEQYF	TGTGCCAGCAGCTCCGAATATGGCGGGAGGCCCTGGGAGCAGTACTTC
TRBV13	NA	TRBJ2-7	TRBD2	CASSLRTSGSYEQYF	TGTGCCAGCAGCTTACGGACTAGCGGAAGCTACGAGCAGTACTTC
TRBV19	NA	TRBJ1-1	NA	CASSEYPPTSVTEAFF	TGTGCCAGTAGTGAATACCCCCCCACGAGTGTGACTGAAGCTTTCTTT
TRBV19	NA	TRBJ2-4	TRBD2	CASSIGLAGAGEYF	TGTGCCAGTAGTATCGGACTAGCGGGGGCGGGGGAGTACTTC
TRBV11-2	NA	TRBJ1-5	NA	CASSLSISNPQHF	TGTGCCAGCAGCTTATCTATCTCCAATCCCCAGCATTTT
TRBV5-1	NA	TRBJ2-7	TRBD1	CASSSYRGLGDEQYF	TGCGCCAGCAGCTCATATAGGGGGCTGGGGGACGAGCAGTACTTC
TRBV27	NA	TRBJ2-7	NA	CASSLGFGAGTSYEQYF	TGTGCCAGCAGTTTAGGGTTTGGGGCAGGGACATCTTACGAGCAGTACTTC
TRBV2	NA	TRBJ2-5	TRBD1	CASSRDRGDQETQYF	TGTGCCAGCAGCCGGGACAGGGGTGACCAAGAGACCCAGTACTTC
TRBV9	NA	TRBJ1-1	NA	CASSVGTFERAFF	TGTGCCAGCAGCGTAGGGACCTTTGAACGAGCTTTCTTT
TRBV5-1	NA	TRBJ2-1	TRBD2	CASSPFLSSGRAGKFF	TGCGCCAGCAGCCCCTTTTTGAGTAGCGGGAGGGCGGGAAAGTTCTTC
TRBV5-5	NA	TRBJ2-4	NA	CASSLPGGGKNIQYF	TGTGCCAGCAGCTTGCCAGGGGGGGGCAAAAACATTCAGTACTTC
TRBV7-2	NA	TRBJ2-7	NA	CASSLIGLVYEQYF	TGTGCCAGCAGCTTGATCGGACTTGTTTACGAGCAGTACTTC
TRBV6-4	NA	TRBJ2-1	NA	CASSDGLRKNEQFF	TGTGCCAGCAGTGACGGGCTCCGAAAGAATGAGCAGTTCTTC
TRBV18	once	TRBJ2-5	NA	CASSPPGRSGETQYF	TGTGCCAGCTCACCACCTGGGAGGTCGGGAGAGACCCAGTACTTC